A selection of T cell receptor beta chains follows, all from one sample in a study of shared T cell receptors in the human thymus. The repertoire was sequenced with immunoSEQ multiplex PCR; TCRdb's copy has only in-frame clones and lacks some. This sample yields approximately 660,000 clones, of which around 87% are seen a single time; 0.0095% to 0.012% belongs to the top ten. The data were also submitted as part of a second study, on human thymus T cells.

Sequencing used thymocytes. The origin of the receptors is a boy less than two years old with a congenital heart defect. CDR3s include the opening cysteine and the closing phenylalanine or tryptophan. The order of the fields is D gene, CDR3 length, V gene, clone size, J gene, CDR3 protein, CDR3 DNA. A D gene is named only where the DNA matches it firmly. For some rows the clone size is stated as once, few or many, or as a class when expanded; others skip it.

D gene: TRBD2
CDR3 length: 14
V gene: TRBV14
clone size: once
J gene: TRBJ2-3
CDR3 protein: CASSRTSGSDTQYF
CDR3 DNA: TGTGCCAGCAGCCGGACTAGCGGGAGTGATACGCAGTATTTT

D gene: -
CDR3 length: 12
V gene: TRBV5-4
clone size: once
J gene: TRBJ2-7
CDR3 protein: CASSSGQIEQYF
CDR3 DNA: TGTGCCAGCAGCTCTGGACAGATCGAGCAGTACTTC

D gene: TRBD2
CDR3 length: 19
V gene: TRBV27
clone size: -
J gene: TRBJ2-7
CDR3 protein: CASSLSPGGAGGPPYEQYF
CDR3 DNA: TGTGCCAGCAGTTTATCTCCGGGAGGGGCGGGAGGGCCGCCCTACGAGCAGTACTTC

D gene: TRBD2
CDR3 length: 16
V gene: TRBV5-1
clone size: -
J gene: TRBJ2-1
CDR3 protein: CASSRTSGSSYNEQFF
CDR3 DNA: TGCGCCAGCAGTCGGACTAGCGGGAGCTCCTACAATGAGCAGTTCTTC

D gene: -
CDR3 length: 16
V gene: TRBV4-1
clone size: -
J gene: TRBJ2-5
CDR3 protein: CASSQGVGAFPETQYF
CDR3 DNA: TGCGCCAGCAGCCAAGGAGTGGGAGCCTTCCCAGAGACCCAGTACTTC

D gene: TRBD2
CDR3 length: 15
V gene: TRBV9
clone size: -
J gene: TRBJ2-1
CDR3 protein: CASSVSGRSDNEQFF
CDR3 DNA: TGTGCCAGCAGCGTTAGCGGGAGATCGGACAATGAGCAGTTCTTC

D gene: TRBD2
CDR3 length: 17
V gene: TRBV11-2
clone size: few
J gene: TRBJ2-7
CDR3 protein: CASSLTAGTSDAYEQYF
CDR3 DNA: TGTGCCAGCAGCCTGACTGCCGGGACTAGCGACGCCTACGAGCAGTACTTC

D gene: TRBD1
CDR3 length: 16
V gene: TRBV4-1
clone size: -
J gene: TRBJ1-1
CDR3 protein: CASSQPPVDRGAEAFF
CDR3 DNA: TGCGCCAGCAGCCAACCCCCTGTTGACAGGGGCGCTGAAGCTTTCTTT

D gene: TRBD2
CDR3 length: 15
V gene: TRBV6-6
clone size: -
J gene: TRBJ2-6
CDR3 protein: CASSRTSSGANVLTF
CDR3 DNA: TGTGCCAGCAGTCGGACTAGCTCTGGGGCCAACGTCCTGACTTTC

D gene: TRBD1
CDR3 length: 16
V gene: TRBV7-8
clone size: -
J gene: TRBJ2-7
CDR3 protein: CASSSAPGQGRYEQYF
CDR3 DNA: TGTGCCAGCAGCTCTGCCCCGGGACAGGGCCGCTACGAGCAGTACTTC

D gene: TRBD1
CDR3 length: 14
V gene: TRBV14
clone size: -
J gene: TRBJ1-1
CDR3 protein: CASSQGAGGTEAFF
CDR3 DNA: TGTGCCAGCAGCCAAGGGGCAGGGGGGACTGAAGCTTTCTTT

D gene: TRBD1
CDR3 length: 17
V gene: TRBV27
clone size: -
J gene: TRBJ2-3
CDR3 protein: CASRPCPDRGVTDTQYF
CDR3 DNA: TGTGCCAGCAGACCCTGTCCGGACAGGGGAGTCACAGATACGCAGTATTTT

D gene: -
CDR3 length: 13
V gene: TRBV6-5
clone size: -
J gene: TRBJ2-7
CDR3 protein: CARAGTGDYEQYF
CDR3 DNA: TGTGCCAGGGCCGGGACGGGAGACTACGAGCAGTACTTC

D gene: -
CDR3 length: 16
V gene: TRBV4-1
clone size: -
J gene: TRBJ2-7
CDR3 protein: CASSQGSIQGRCEQYF
CDR3 DNA: TGCGCCAGCAGCCAAGGGTCCATACAGGGAAGATGCGAGCAGTACTTC

D gene: TRBD2
CDR3 length: 14
V gene: TRBV10-2
clone size: -
J gene: TRBJ2-2
CDR3 protein: CASSEGLAGGELFF
CDR3 DNA: TGCGCCAGCAGTGAGGGACTAGCAGGCGGGGAGCTGTTTTTT

D gene: -
CDR3 length: 13
V gene: TRBV2
clone size: -
J gene: TRBJ1-2
CDR3 protein: CASSECQGYGYTF
CDR3 DNA: TGTGCCAGCAGTGAATGTCAGGGATATGGCTACACCTTC

D gene: TRBD2
CDR3 length: 15
V gene: TRBV5-1
clone size: -
J gene: TRBJ2-7
CDR3 protein: CASSEGRGGSYGQYF
CDR3 DNA: TGCGCCAGCAGCGAGGGACGGGGGGGCTCCTACGGGCAGTACTTC

D gene: TRBD2
CDR3 length: 17
V gene: TRBV7-9
clone size: -
J gene: TRBJ2-1
CDR3 protein: CASSLGPSGSGANEQFF
CDR3 DNA: TGTGCCAGCAGCTTAGGTCCCAGCGGGAGTGGGGCCAATGAGCAGTTCTTC

D gene: -
CDR3 length: 15
V gene: TRBV4-3
clone size: few
J gene: TRBJ2-7
CDR3 protein: CASSRILGLSYEQYF
CDR3 DNA: TGCGCCAGCAGCCGCATCCTCGGACTGTCCTACGAGCAGTACTTC

D gene: -
CDR3 length: 15
V gene: TRBV27
clone size: -
J gene: TRBJ2-7
CDR3 protein: CASSTSRQASYEQYF
CDR3 DNA: TGTGCCAGCAGTACAAGCAGACAGGCTTCCTACGAGCAGTACTTC

D gene: -
CDR3 length: 17
V gene: TRBV30
clone size: -
J gene: TRBJ1-3
CDR3 protein: CAWTLRRMGISGNTIYF
CDR3 DNA: TGTGCCTGGACCCTAAGGAGGATGGGGATCTCTGGAAACACCATATATTTT

D gene: -
CDR3 length: 15
V gene: TRBV7-2
clone size: -
J gene: TRBJ2-7
CDR3 protein: CASSSGTHPYYEQYF
CDR3 DNA: TGTGCCAGCAGCTCCGGGACTCACCCTTACTACGAGCAGTACTTC

D gene: TRBD2
CDR3 length: 18
V gene: TRBV10-1
clone size: -
J gene: TRBJ2-1
CDR3 protein: CASSEGPLGGRAWNEQFF
CDR3 DNA: TGCGCCAGCAGTGAGGGGCCTTTAGGCGGGAGGGCCTGGAATGAGCAGTTCTTC

D gene: TRBD2
CDR3 length: 14
V gene: TRBV7-8
clone size: -
J gene: TRBJ2-1
CDR3 protein: CASSGGTSLSEQFF
CDR3 DNA: TGTGCCAGCAGCGGAGGGACTAGCCTCAGTGAGCAGTTCTTC

D gene: TRBD2
CDR3 length: 14
V gene: TRBV30
clone size: -
J gene: TRBJ2-1
CDR3 protein: CAWRTSGGWNEQFF
CDR3 DNA: TGTGCCTGGCGGACTAGCGGGGGGTGGAATGAGCAGTTCTTC

D gene: TRBD2
CDR3 length: 17
V gene: TRBV30
clone size: -
J gene: TRBJ2-7
CDR3 protein: CAWSIEGTSGSLYEQYF
CDR3 DNA: TGTGCCTGGAGTATCGAGGGGACTAGCGGGAGCTTATACGAGCAGTACTTC

D gene: TRBD1
CDR3 length: 15
V gene: TRBV9
clone size: -
J gene: TRBJ1-6
CDR3 protein: CASSVSGGGGSPLHF
CDR3 DNA: TGTGCCAGCAGCGTATCAGGGGGCGGAGGATCACCCCTCCACTTT

D gene: TRBD2
CDR3 length: 18
V gene: TRBV6-7
clone size: -
J gene: TRBJ2-7
CDR3 protein: CASSYCRTSGRDRYEQYF
CDR3 DNA: TGTGCCAGCAGTTACTGCCGGACTAGCGGGAGAGATAGGTACGAGCAGTACTTC

D gene: TRBD2
CDR3 length: 15
V gene: TRBV27
clone size: -
J gene: TRBJ2-2
CDR3 protein: CASSPQREGTGELFF
CDR3 DNA: TGTGCCAGCAGTCCGCAGCGGGAGGGCACCGGGGAGCTGTTTTTT

D gene: -
CDR3 length: 15
V gene: TRBV5-6
clone size: -
J gene: TRBJ2-7
CDR3 protein: CASSLGSTIYYEQYF
CDR3 DNA: TGTGCCAGCAGCTTGGGCAGTACGATATACTACGAGCAGTACTTC

D gene: TRBD2
CDR3 length: 16
V gene: TRBV9
clone size: once
J gene: TRBJ2-5
CDR3 protein: CASSVGRTKEQETQYF
CDR3 DNA: TGTGCCAGCAGCGTCGGGAGGACAAAGGAACAAGAGACCCAGTACTTC

D gene: -
CDR3 length: 15
V gene: TRBV28
clone size: once
J gene: TRBJ1-5
CDR3 protein: CASSPQGYSNQPQHF
CDR3 DNA: TGTGCCAGCAGTCCCCAGGGTTATAGCAATCAGCCCCAGCATTTT

D gene: TRBD1
CDR3 length: 15
V gene: TRBV25-1
clone size: -
J gene: TRBJ1-2
CDR3 protein: CASEDRDGNRYGYTF
CDR3 DNA: TGTGCCAGCGAAGACAGGGACGGGAATAGGTATGGCTACACCTTC

D gene: -
CDR3 length: 18
V gene: TRBV14
clone size: -
J gene: TRBJ1-1
CDR3 protein: CASSQDPRTAWANTEAFF
CDR3 DNA: TGTGCCAGCAGCCAAGATCCCCGGACAGCGTGGGCGAACACTGAAGCTTTCTTT

D gene: -
CDR3 length: 15
V gene: TRBV7-2
clone size: -
J gene: TRBJ2-7
CDR3 protein: CASSLVPARSYEQYF
CDR3 DNA: TGTGCCAGCAGCTTAGTTCCCGCTAGATCCTACGAGCAGTACTTC

D gene: -
CDR3 length: 16
V gene: TRBV5-6
clone size: -
J gene: TRBJ2-1
CDR3 protein: CASSAGRPRLYNEQFF
CDR3 DNA: TGTGCCAGCAGCGCTGGCCGCCCCAGACTCTACAATGAGCAGTTCTTC

D gene: -
CDR3 length: 19
V gene: TRBV29-1
clone size: -
J gene: TRBJ2-1
CDR3 protein: CSVDYGGGPIPPSYNEQFF
CDR3 DNA: TGCAGCGTTGATTATGGGGGCGGGCCTATACCCCCGTCCTACAATGAGCAGTTCTTC

D gene: -
CDR3 length: 16
V gene: TRBV25-1
clone size: -
J gene: TRBJ2-2
CDR3 protein: CASVGPTDANTGELFF
CDR3 DNA: TGTGCCAGCGTGGGCCCGACAGACGCGAACACCGGGGAGCTGTTTTTT

D gene: TRBD1
CDR3 length: 14
V gene: TRBV4-3
clone size: -
J gene: TRBJ1-1
CDR3 protein: CASSHGTGGGGAFF
CDR3 DNA: TGCGCCAGCAGCCACGGAACAGGGGGCGGTGGGGCTTTCTTT

D gene: -
CDR3 length: 16
V gene: TRBV7-3
clone size: -
J gene: TRBJ2-3
CDR3 protein: CASSLGPGVNTDTQYF
CDR3 DNA: TGTGCCAGCAGCTTAGGCCCGGGAGTGAACACAGATACGCAGTATTTT

D gene: -
CDR3 length: 14
V gene: TRBV27
clone size: -
J gene: TRBJ1-5
CDR3 protein: CASRPGFDGQPQHF
CDR3 DNA: TGTGCCAGCAGACCAGGGTTCGACGGGCAGCCCCAGCATTTT

D gene: -
CDR3 length: 19
V gene: TRBV29-1
clone size: once
J gene: TRBJ2-7
CDR3 protein: CSVEPPGILWAGTTYEQYF
CDR3 DNA: TGCAGCGTTGAACCCCCCGGGATCCTCTGGGCGGGCACAACCTACGAGCAGTACTTC

D gene: -
CDR3 length: 18
V gene: TRBV5-1
clone size: -
J gene: TRBJ2-1
CDR3 protein: CASKGASATYHTYNEQFF
CDR3 DNA: TGCGCCAGCAAAGGGGCCAGCGCAACATATCATACCTACAATGAGCAGTTCTTC

D gene: -
CDR3 length: 13
V gene: TRBV12-5
clone size: -
J gene: TRBJ2-2
CDR3 protein: CAYRDPNTGELFF
CDR3 DNA: TGTGCCTACAGGGACCCGAACACCGGGGAGCTGTTTTTT

D gene: TRBD2
CDR3 length: 16
V gene: TRBV2
clone size: once
J gene: TRBJ2-1
CDR3 protein: CASSGGTSGPDNEQFF
CDR3 DNA: TGTGCCAGCAGTGGTGGGACTAGCGGGCCTGACAATGAGCAGTTCTTC

D gene: TRBD1
CDR3 length: 16
V gene: TRBV6-6
clone size: -
J gene: TRBJ1-5
CDR3 protein: CASSTRQGHRNQPQHF
CDR3 DNA: TGTGCCAGCAGTACCCGACAGGGGCATCGCAATCAGCCCCAGCATTTT

D gene: -
CDR3 length: 15
V gene: TRBV28
clone size: few
J gene: TRBJ1-5
CDR3 protein: CASRDLQGLNQPQHF
CDR3 DNA: TGTGCCAGCAGGGATCTTCAGGGACTCAATCAGCCCCAGCATTTT